This is a list of T cell receptor beta chains from one sample in a study of T cell responses to AZD1222 COVID-19 vaccine. The method was immunoSEQ multiplex PCR; TCRdb's version includes in-frame clones alone and lacks a portion of them. The table has some 120,000 clones, 80% to 85% seen once. Sequencing was performed on peripheral blood, taken on day 0 of AZD1222 vaccination. Source of these receptors: an adult in good health. Both conserved end residues are part of each CDR3. Some rows mark clone size as missing; the rest say once, few, many or name a class of expanded clone.

clone size	J gene	V gene	CDR3 protein
once	TRBJ2-7	TRBV25-1	CASTSSYEQYF
NA	TRBJ2-1	TRBV6-6	CASTSLANEQFF
NA	TRBJ1-6	TRBV6-5	CASSYDPSSYNSPLHF
once	TRBJ1-2	TRBV2	CARDFGGADGYTF
NA	TRBJ2-5	TRBV4-1	CASSQIWAETQYF
few	TRBJ1-3	TRBV11-1	CASSPDEYSGNTIYF
NA	TRBJ1-2	TRBV30	CAWSPYGTYGYTF
NA	TRBJ2-1	TRBV5-1	CASSWGDHGDEQFF
NA	TRBJ2-3	TRBV4-3	CASSRGQGWFDTQYF
NA	TRBJ1-1	TRBV28	CASSFGIFGGGAFF
few	TRBJ2-6	TRBV7-2	CASSLGSRSGANVLTF
NA	TRBJ2-6	TRBV18	CASSPGTGSSYSGANVLTF
NA	TRBJ2-7	TRBV9	CASSPLLDIYEQYF
NA	TRBJ1-1	TRBV18	CASSGDRLGMNTEAFF
NA	TRBJ2-3	TRBV9	CASSVGPTDTQYF
NA	TRBJ1-2	TRBV19	CASRGPTAGGYTF
once	TRBJ1-2	TRBV12-3/TRBV12-4	CASSPKGTYGYTF
once	TRBJ1-4	TRBV28	CASSPPRGGAEKLFF
once	TRBJ2-5	TRBV25-1	CASSDPTGGFEETQYF
NA	TRBJ2-5	TRBV28	CASRLETQYF
NA	TRBJ1-6	TRBV6-6	CASILTENNSPLHF
NA	TRBJ1-1	TRBV10-3	CAARTGLNTEAFF
NA	TRBJ1-2	TRBV6-6	CASSPRGGPGGYTF